This TCR beta chain was observed in a study of response to subunit inactivated influenza vaccine. Points from the study as a whole: It was suggested by the authors that few new T cells are recruited by each seasonal influenza vaccination.

Germline CDR1 reads SEHNR; CDR2 reads FQNEAQ (reference sequence). V was pared by 3 bases and J by 7 bases, with 13 bases of the junction left unmatched. CDR3 size: 17 residues. TCRdb recomputed calls from the RT-PCR reads with MiXCR, one row per CDR3 protein. The sample has around 650,000 distinct CDR3 sequences, roughly 14% seen once. On this clonotype: Its antigen is not identified.

This sequence was found in a man between 45 and 60 years old who received an inactivated influenza vaccine. Sequencing was performed on PBMCs from blood, taken approximately 13 days after vaccination. This chain joins TRBV7-9 and TRBJ2-1; 9 nucleotides align to TRBD2. CDR3 nucleotides: TGTGCCAGCAGCTTTTTCCGTGGGGGACTAGCTCAAAATGAGCAGTTCTTC. Its protein product is CASSFFRGGLAQNEQFF.